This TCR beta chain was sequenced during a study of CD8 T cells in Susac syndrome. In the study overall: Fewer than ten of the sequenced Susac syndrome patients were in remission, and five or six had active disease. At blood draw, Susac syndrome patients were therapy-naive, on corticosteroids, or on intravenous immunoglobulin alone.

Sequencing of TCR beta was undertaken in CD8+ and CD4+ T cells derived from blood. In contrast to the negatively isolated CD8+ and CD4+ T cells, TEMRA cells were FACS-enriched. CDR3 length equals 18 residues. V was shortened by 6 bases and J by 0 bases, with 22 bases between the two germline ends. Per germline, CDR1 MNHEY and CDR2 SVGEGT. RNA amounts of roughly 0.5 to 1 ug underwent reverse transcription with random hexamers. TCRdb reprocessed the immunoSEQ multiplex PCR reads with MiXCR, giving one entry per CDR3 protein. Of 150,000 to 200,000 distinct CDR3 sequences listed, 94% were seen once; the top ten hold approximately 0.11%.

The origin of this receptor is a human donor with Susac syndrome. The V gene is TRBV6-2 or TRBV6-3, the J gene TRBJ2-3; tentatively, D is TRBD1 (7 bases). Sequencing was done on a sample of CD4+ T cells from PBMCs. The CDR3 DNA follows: TGTGCCAGCAGACGCGGGACAGCTTGGGCACGAAGCACAGATACGCAGTATTTT. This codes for CASRRGTAWARSTDTQYF.